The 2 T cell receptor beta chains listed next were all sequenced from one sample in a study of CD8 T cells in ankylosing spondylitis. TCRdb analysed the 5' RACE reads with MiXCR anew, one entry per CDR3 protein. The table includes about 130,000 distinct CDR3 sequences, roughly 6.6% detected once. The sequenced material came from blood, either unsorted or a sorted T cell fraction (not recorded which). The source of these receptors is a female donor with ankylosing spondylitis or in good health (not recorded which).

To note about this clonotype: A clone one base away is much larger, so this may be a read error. In DNA form, the CDR3 reads TGCTGTGCCCCGGTCGGCCAGCGGGGGCCGCGGAATGAGCAGTTCTTC. Protein product: CCAPVGQRGPRNEQFF. The rearrangement joins TRBV20-1 to TRBJ2-1, with 8 bases matching TRBD2. Germline loops: CDR1 DFQATT, CDR2 SNEGSKA (reference sequence). CDR3 size: 16 residues.

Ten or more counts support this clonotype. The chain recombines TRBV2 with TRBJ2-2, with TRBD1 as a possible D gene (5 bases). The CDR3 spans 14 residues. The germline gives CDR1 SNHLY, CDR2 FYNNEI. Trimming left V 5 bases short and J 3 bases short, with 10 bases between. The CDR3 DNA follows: TGTGCCAGCAGTCCGGACACCTACACCGGGGAGCTGTTTTTT. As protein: CASSPDTYTGELFF.